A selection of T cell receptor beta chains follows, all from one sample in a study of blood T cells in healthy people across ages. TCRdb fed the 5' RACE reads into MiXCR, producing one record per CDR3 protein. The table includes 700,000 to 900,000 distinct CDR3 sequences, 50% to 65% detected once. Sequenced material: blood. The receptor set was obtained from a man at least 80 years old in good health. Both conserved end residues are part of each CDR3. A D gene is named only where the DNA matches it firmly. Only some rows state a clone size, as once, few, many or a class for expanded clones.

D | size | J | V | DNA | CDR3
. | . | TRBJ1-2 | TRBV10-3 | TGTGCTTCGCTGCCCGAAAGGACATTAGCTAACTATGGCTACACCTTC | CASLPERTLANYGYTF
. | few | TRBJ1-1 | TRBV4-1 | TGCGCCAGCAGCCCCGGGCATCCGGGGGCAAGGACTGAAGCTTTCTTT | CASSPGHPGARTEAFF
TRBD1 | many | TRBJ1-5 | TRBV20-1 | TGCAGTGCTAGAGATAAGAGGGTTGGGGGACAGGGGAATCAGCCCCAGCATTTT | CSARDKRVGGQGNQPQHF
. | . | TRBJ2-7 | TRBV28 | TGTGCCAGCAGTTCCACTAGCCCCTACGAGCAGTACTTC | CASSSTSPYEQYF
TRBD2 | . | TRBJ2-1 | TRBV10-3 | TGTGCCATCAGTGGGGCGGGAGAGCGCAATGAGCAGTTCTTC | CAISGAGERNEQFF
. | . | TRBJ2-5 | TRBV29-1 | TGCAGCGGCCGGGCCCGGTTTTCGGAGACCCAGTACTTC | CSGRARFSETQYF
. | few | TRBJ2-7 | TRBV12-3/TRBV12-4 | TGTGCCAGCAGTACAGGGAGCTCCTACAATGAGCAGTACTTC | CASSTGSSYNEQYF
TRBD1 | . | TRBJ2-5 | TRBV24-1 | TGTGCCACCAGTGGAGAATGGGGACAGGGGGAAGAGACCCAGTACTTC | CATSGEWGQGEETQYF
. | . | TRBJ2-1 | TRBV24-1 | TGTGCCACCAGGGACTCGACCCCCCATGAGCAGTTCTTC | CATRDSTPHEQFF
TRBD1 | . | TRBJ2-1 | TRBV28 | TGTGCCAGCAGCCGGACAGGGGGCCACAATGAGCAGTTCTTC | CASSRTGGHNEQFF
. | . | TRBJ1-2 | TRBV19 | TGTGCCAGTAGTATAGGAGGGACACCAAACTATGGCTACACCTTC | CASSIGGTPNYGYTF
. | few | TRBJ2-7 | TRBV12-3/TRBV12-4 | TGTGCCAGCAGTTTAAGGCAGGGAAGGGGCGAGCAGTACTTC | CASSLRQGRGEQYF
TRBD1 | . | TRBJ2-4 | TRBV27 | TGTGCCAGCAGTTCACGACAGGGGGCCAACATTCAGTACTTC | CASSSRQGANIQYF
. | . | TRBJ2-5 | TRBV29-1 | TGCAGCGAACAGGACGGTCAAGAGACCCAGTACTTC | CSEQDGQETQYF
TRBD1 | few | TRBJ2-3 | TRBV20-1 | TGCAGTGCCCCAACAGGGGGAGGCACAGATACGCAGTATTTT | CSAPTGGGTDTQYF
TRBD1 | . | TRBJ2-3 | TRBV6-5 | TGTGCCAGCTCAAGGGGGCTCGGAGGATACGCGTATTTT | CASSRGLGGYAYF
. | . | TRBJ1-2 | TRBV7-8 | TGTGCCAGCAGCTTAGGGTACCAGGACTATGGCTACACCTTC | CASSLGYQDYGYTF
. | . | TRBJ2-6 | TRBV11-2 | TGTGCCAGCAGCTTAGATGGGCCAGGGGCCTCTGGGGCCGACGTCCTGACTTTC | CASSLDGPGASGADVLTF
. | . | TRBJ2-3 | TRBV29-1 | TGCAGCGCCGGGCTAGATACGCAGTATTTT | CSAGLDTQYF
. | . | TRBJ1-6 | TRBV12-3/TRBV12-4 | TGTGCCAGCACGCAGGTTCTGGGATCACCCCTCCACTTT | CASTQVLGSPLHF
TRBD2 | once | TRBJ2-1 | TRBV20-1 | TGCAGTGCTACAGCGGGGGGACTCAATGAGCAGTTCTTC | CSATAGGLNEQFF
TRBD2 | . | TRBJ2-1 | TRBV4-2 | TGTGCCAGCAGCCGCGAGGAGCCGGGACTAGCGGGAAACAATGAGCAGTTCTTC | CASSREEPGLAGNNEQFF
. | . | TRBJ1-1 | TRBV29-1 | TGCAGCGTCAGGATCGGGGGGCCCCGTGGTACTGAAGCTTTCTTT | CSVRIGGPRGTEAFF
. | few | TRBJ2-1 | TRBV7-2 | TGTGCCAGCAGCTCCGGACACCTATACAATGAGCAGTTCTTC | CASSSGHLYNEQFF
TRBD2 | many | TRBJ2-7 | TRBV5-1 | TGTGCCAGCAGCTTCGGACTAGCGGGAGACTACGAGCAGTACTTC | CASSFGLAGDYEQYF
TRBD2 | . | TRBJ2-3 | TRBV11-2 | TGTGCCAGCAGTTGGGCGGGAGGGGTCTCCGACGCGTATTTT | CASSWAGGVSDAYF
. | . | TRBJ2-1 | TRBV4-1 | TGCGCCAGCAGCCAAGACGAATGGGTGGCAGACTCCTACAATGAGCAGTTCTTC | CASSQDEWVADSYNEQFF
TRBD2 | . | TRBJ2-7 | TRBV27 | TGTGCCAGCTCCATAGCGGGAGTGCCCTACGAGCAGTACTTC | CASSIAGVPYEQYF
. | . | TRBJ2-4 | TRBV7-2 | TGTGCCAGCAGCTTAATAAAAGGAAACATTCAGTACTTC | CASSLIKGNIQYF
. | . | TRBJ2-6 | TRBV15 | TGTGCCACCTCGTTGTTTGGGTCTGGGGCCAACGTCCTGACTTTC | CATSLFGSGANVLTF
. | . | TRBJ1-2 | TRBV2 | TGTGCCAGCAAAGGGACTAACTATGGCTACACCTTC | CASKGTNYGYTF
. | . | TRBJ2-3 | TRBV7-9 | TGTGCCAGCAGCTGTGGCGACACAGATACGCAGTATTTT | CASSCGDTDTQYF
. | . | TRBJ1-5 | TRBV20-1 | TGCAGTGCTACAGGGTTCGGCAATCAGCCCCAGCATTTT | CSATGFGNQPQHF
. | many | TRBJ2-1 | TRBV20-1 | TGCACTCCGATGGGGGCGGACTACAATGAGCAGTTCTTC | CTPMGADYNEQFF
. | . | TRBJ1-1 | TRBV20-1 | TGCAGTGCTATACCCTGGACAAGACTTGTGAACACTGAAGCTTTCTTT | CSAIPWTRLVNTEAFF
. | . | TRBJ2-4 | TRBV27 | TGTGCCAGCAGTCCCCGTGATTTAGCCAAAAACATTCAGTACTTC | CASSPRDLAKNIQYF
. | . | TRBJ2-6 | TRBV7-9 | TGTGCCAGCAGCTCCACCGGGAGGGACAGCCCTTTCGCTGGGGCCAACGTCCTGACTTTC | CASSSTGRDSPFAGANVLTF
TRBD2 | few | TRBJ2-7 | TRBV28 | TGTGCCAGCTTAAAGCGGGAGGCCTTGGAGCAGTACTTC | CASLKREALEQYF
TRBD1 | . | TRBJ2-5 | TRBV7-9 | TGTGCCAGCCGCTTAGCGACAGGGGGTCACCAAGAGACCCAGTACTTC | CASRLATGGHQETQYF
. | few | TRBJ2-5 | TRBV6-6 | TGTGCCAGCAGTTACCCTGAGGGGGGAGCAGAGACCCAGTACTTC | CASSYPEGGAETQYF
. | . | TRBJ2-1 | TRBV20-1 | TGCAGTGCTCCCAAGAGGAGGGTTAACTACAATGAGCAGTTCTTC | CSAPKRRVNYNEQFF
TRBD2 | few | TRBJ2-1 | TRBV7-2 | TGTGCCAGCAGCAGGGGACTACCTCAGGGGCAGTTCTTC | CASSRGLPQGQFF
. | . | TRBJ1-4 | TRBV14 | TGTGCCAGCAGCCAAGAAGGGTTAGTACGACGGGAAAAACTGTTTTTT | CASSQEGLVRREKLFF
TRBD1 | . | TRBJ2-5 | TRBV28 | TGTGCCAGCAGGACGGACAGGGCAGAAGAGACCCAGTACTTC | CASRTDRAEETQYF
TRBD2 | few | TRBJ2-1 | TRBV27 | TGTGCCAGCAGTTTCATCGGGGAGGGGTACAATGAGCAGTTCTTC | CASSFIGEGYNEQFF
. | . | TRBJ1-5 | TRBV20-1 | TGCAGTGCTAGAGATCTTTCGGGCAATCAGCCCCAGCATTTT | CSARDLSGNQPQHF
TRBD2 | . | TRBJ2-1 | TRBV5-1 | TGCGCCAGCAGCTTGGCCCGGCTAGCGGGAGGGCCCAACAATGAGCAGTTCTTC | CASSLARLAGGPNNEQFF
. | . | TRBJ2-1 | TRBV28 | TGTGCCAGCAGCCCTTTCATTTCCTACAATGAGCAGTTCTTC | CASSPFISYNEQFF
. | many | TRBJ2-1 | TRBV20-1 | TGCAGTGCTAGCGGGAGCTCCTACAATGAGCAGTTCTTC | CSASGSSYNEQFF
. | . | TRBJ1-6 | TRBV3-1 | TGTGCCAGCAGCCAAGATCTGGGTTATTCACCCCTCCACTTT | CASSQDLGYSPLHF
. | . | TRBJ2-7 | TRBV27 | TGTGCCAGCAGTTTGAAGGGGAGGGGGTTTGATGAGCAGTACTTC | CASSLKGRGFDEQYF
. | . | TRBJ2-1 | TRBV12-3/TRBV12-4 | TGTGCCAGCAGACTGACGGAGGACTCCTACAATGAGCAGTTCTTC | CASRLTEDSYNEQFF
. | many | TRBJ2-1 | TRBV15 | TGTGCCACCAGCAGGGGTGTGGGGAATGAGCAGTTCTTC | CATSRGVGNEQFF
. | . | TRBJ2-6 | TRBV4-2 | TGTGCCAGCAGCCAATTACTGGGCTCTGGGGCCAACGTCCTGACTTTC | CASSQLLGSGANVLTF
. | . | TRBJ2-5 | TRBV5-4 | TGTGCCAGCAGCTTGTCTCGGCAGGCCCAGTACTTC | CASSLSRQAQYF
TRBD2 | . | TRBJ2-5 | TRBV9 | TGTGCCAGCAGCGTAGCTGGGCTAGCGGGCTTAGAGACCCAGTACTTC | CASSVAGLAGLETQYF
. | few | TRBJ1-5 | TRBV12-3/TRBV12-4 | TGTGCCAGCAGTTTATCCAGATTCAATCAGCCCCAGCATTTT | CASSLSRFNQPQHF
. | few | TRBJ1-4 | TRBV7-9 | TGTGCCAGCAGCTTCGTAGGGGCTAATGAAAAACTGTTTTTT | CASSFVGANEKLFF
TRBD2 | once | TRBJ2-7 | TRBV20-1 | TGCAGTGCTAGAGATCCCCAGACTAGCGGGGGCTCCTGCGAGCAGTACTTC | CSARDPQTSGGSCEQYF
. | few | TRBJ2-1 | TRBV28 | TGTGCCAGCACCCTGGGGGGTATCTCCTACAATGAGCAGTTCTTC | CASTLGGISYNEQFF